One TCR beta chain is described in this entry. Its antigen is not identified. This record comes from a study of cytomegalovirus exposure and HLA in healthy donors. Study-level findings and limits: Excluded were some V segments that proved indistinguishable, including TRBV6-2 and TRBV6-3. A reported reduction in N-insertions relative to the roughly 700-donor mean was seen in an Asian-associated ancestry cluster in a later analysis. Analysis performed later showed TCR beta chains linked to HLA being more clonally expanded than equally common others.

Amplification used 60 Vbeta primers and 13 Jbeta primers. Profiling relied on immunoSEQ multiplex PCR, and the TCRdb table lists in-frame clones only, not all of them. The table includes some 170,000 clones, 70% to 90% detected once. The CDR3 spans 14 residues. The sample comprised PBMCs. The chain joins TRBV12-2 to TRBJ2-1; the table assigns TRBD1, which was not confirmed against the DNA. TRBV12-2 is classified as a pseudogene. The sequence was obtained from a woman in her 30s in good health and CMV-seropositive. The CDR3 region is CASRPYPGAHEQFF. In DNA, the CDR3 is TGTGCAAGTCGCCCATACCCAGGGGCCCATGAGCAGTTCTTC.